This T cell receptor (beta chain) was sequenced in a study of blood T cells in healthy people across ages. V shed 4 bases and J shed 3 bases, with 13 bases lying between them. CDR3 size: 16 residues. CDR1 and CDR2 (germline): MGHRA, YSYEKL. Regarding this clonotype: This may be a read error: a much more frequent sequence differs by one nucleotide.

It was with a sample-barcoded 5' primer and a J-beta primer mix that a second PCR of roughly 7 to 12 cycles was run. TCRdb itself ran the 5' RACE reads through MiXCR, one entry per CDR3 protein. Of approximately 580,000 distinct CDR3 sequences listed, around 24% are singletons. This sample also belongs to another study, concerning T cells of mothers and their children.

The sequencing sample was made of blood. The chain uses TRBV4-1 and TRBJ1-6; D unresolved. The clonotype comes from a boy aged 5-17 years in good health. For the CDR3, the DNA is TGCGCCAGCAGCCCGACGACGGTTAGCTATAATTCACCCCTCCACTTT. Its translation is CASSPTTVSYNSPLHF.